This is a list of T cell receptor beta chains from one sample in a study of response to subunit inactivated influenza vaccine. TCRdb re-called the RT-PCR reads with MiXCR, one entry per CDR3 protein. The sample consists of around 570,000 distinct CDR3 sequences, around 8% of them appearing once. Sequencing used PBMCs from blood, obtained roughly 24 months after vaccination. The receptors stem from a man in his fifties or sixties who received an inactivated influenza vaccine. The CDR3 runs from the conserved cysteine through the conserved F or W. D genes are given only for firm matches. Only part of the rows carry a size: once, few, many, or a class if the clone is expanded.

>NA|TRBJ1-2|few|TRBV7-2
TGTGCCAGCAGCGCCTCAGGGTTGACTAACTATGGCTACACCTTC
CASSASGLTNYGYTF
>NA|TRBJ1-4|many|TRBV4-3
TGCGCCAGCAGCCGCCAAGTTAATGAAAAACTGTTTTTT
CASSRQVNEKLFF
>TRBD1|TRBJ1-5|few|TRBV9
TGTGCCAGCAGCGGGGACAGGGGGCCGCAGCCCCAGCATTTT
CASSGDRGPQPQHF
>NA|TRBJ2-2|NA|TRBV29-1
TGCAGCGTTGATGGCGGGACCGGGGAGCTGTTTTTT
CSVDGGTGELFF
>TRBD1|TRBJ2-4|few|TRBV7-9
TGTGCCAGCAGCTTAGAAGGACAGGGGCCCAAAAACATTCAGTACTTC
CASSLEGQGPKNIQYF
>TRBD2|TRBJ2-3|few|TRBV7-2
TGTGCCAGCAGCTTAGGAGGGACTAGCGTGACAGATACGCAGTATTTT
CASSLGGTSVTDTQYF
>NA|TRBJ1-1|few|TRBV7-2
TGTGCCAGCAGCCGATTAATCCGGACACGGAACACTGAAGCTTTCTTT
CASSRLIRTRNTEAFF
>NA|TRBJ1-5|NA|TRBV2
TGTGCCAGCAGTGTGGGGGGTGATAGCAATCAGCCCCAGCATTTT
CASSVGGDSNQPQHF
>NA|TRBJ2-1|few|TRBV9
TGTGCCAGCAGCGTGGGGGTCCCCCTCTCCTACAATGAGCAGTTCTTC
CASSVGVPLSYNEQFF
>NA|TRBJ2-4|few|TRBV7-9
TGTGCCAGCAGCCCTCGGGAGAATTTAGCCAAAAACATTCAGTACTTC
CASSPRENLAKNIQYF
>NA|TRBJ2-2|NA|TRBV29-1
TGCAGCGTCCGGACGGCGAACACCGGGGAGCTGTTTTTT
CSVRTANTGELFF
>TRBD2|TRBJ2-3|NA|TRBV20-1
TGCAGTGCTCCGAAAAAAACGGGAGGACGCACAGATACGCAGTATTTT
CSAPKKTGGRTDTQYF
>TRBD1|TRBJ2-3|many|TRBV20-1
TGCAGTGCTACAAGAGGGGGCGCATTAACAGATACGCAGTATTTT
CSATRGGALTDTQYF
>TRBD2|TRBJ2-7|NA|TRBV5-5
TGTGCCAGCAGCTTGGGTCTAGCGGGGATCTACGAGCAGCACTTC
CASSLGLAGIYEQHF
>TRBD1|TRBJ1-6|few|TRBV6-1
TGTGCCAGCAGCTGGACAGGGGGAAATAGTAATTCACCCCTCCACTTT
CASSWTGGNSNSPLHF